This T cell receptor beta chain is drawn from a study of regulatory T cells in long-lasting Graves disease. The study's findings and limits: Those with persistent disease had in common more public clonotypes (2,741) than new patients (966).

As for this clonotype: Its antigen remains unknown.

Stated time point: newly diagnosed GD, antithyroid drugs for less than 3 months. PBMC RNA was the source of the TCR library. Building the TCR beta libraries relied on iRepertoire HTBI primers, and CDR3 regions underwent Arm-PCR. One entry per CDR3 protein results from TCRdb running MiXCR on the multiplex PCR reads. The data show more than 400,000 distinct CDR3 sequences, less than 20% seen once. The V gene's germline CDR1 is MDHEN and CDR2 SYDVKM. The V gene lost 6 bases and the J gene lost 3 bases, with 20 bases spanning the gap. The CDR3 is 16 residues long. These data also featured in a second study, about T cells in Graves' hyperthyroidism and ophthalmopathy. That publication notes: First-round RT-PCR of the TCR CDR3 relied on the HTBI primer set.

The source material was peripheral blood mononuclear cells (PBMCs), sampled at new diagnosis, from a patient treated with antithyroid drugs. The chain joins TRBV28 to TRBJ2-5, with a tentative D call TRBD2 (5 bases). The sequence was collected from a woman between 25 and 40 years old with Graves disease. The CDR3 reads CASRFRPSLPEETQYF. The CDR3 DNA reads TGTGCCAGCAGGTTCCGGCCTAGCTTACCAGAAGAGACCCAGTACTTC. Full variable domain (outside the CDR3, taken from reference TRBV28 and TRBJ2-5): DVKVTQSSRYLVKRTGEKVFLECVQDMDHENMFWYRQDPGLGLRLIYFSYDVKMKEKGDIPEGYSVSREKKERFSLILESASTNQTSMYLCASRFRPSLPEETQYFGPGTRLLVL.